Below, 10 T cell receptor beta chains from the same sample are listed, as sequenced in a study of shared clonotypes between healthy human individuals. Libraries were prepared by immunoSEQ multiplex PCR; TCRdb keeps only in-frame clonotypes and omits some of them. The table shows around 2.5 million clones, with 93% occurring only once. Material for sequencing was naive CD4+ T cells from PBMCs. The subset was: CD45RA+ positively selected. The receptors derive from a man between 18 and 35 years old in good health. Some clones in this sample may be carry-over from other donors' samples.

The table lists this clone with a few counts. Other DNA sequences from this sample encode an identical CDR3 as well. The V call is TRBV7-3, the J call TRBJ2-2; 11 bases align to TRBD2. Per the germline V gene, CDR1 is SGHTA and CDR2 is FQGTGA. CDR3 length: 16 amino acids. The trim removed 5 bases at V and 3 bases at J, leaving 5 bases unmatched. Here the CDR3 reads CASSLLAGVDTGELFF. The CDR3 DNA reads TGTGCCAGCAGCCTACTAGCGGGAGTTGACACCGGGGAGCTGTTTTTT.

The chain couples TRBV6-5 to TRBJ2-7, with D possibly being TRBD1 or TRBD2 (6 bases each). Germline CDR1 and CDR2: MNHEY and SVGAGI. This CDR3 comprises 12 residues. Trimming pared 7 bases from V and 7 bases from J, leaving 14 bases between. CDR3 sequence reads: CASKGGPGEQYF. In DNA form, the CDR3 reads TGTGCCAGCAAAGGGGGGCCTGGTGAGCAGTACTTC.

The chain joins TRBV7-6 to TRBJ1-4; D is ambiguous. Germline V gives CDR1 SGHVS, CDR2 FNYEAQ. The CDR3 runs 15 residues. V gave up 0 bases and J gave up 0 bases, with 5 bases separating them. In DNA, the CDR3 is TGTGCCAGCAGCTTAGCGAGTGCAACTAATGAAAAACTGTTTTTT. The encoded protein is CASSLASATNEKLFF.

The V gene is TRBV5-1, the J gene TRBJ2-1, with unresolved D. The CDR3 extends over 13 amino acids. V lost 2 bases and J lost 8, with 11 bases in between. From germline, CDR1 is SGHRS and CDR2 YFSETQ. This chain's CDR3 is CASSFRGGDEQFF. CDR3 coding DNA: TGCGCCAGCAGCTTCCGCGGTGGTGATGAGCAGTTCTTC.

V is TRBV11-1 and J is TRBJ2-5, with TRBD1 matching 8 bases. V was pared by 5 bases and J by 4 bases, with 6 bases of the junction left unmatched. Germline lookup yields CDR1 SGHAT and CDR2 FQDESV (reference sequence). This CDR3 contains 14 residues. Here the CDR3 DNA reads TGTGCCAGCAGCGCAAGGACAGGGTCAGAGACCCAGTACTTC. This gives the protein CASSARTGSETQYF.

The gene calls are TRBV11-2 and TRBJ1-4; D remains ambiguous. The germline V gene encodes CDR1 SGHAT and CDR2 FQNNGV. The CDR3 loop spans 16 amino acids. V was pared by 5 bases and J by 10 bases, with 23 bases between. This CDR3 reads CASSPDGPTRRGKLFF. CDR3 bases: TGTGCCAGCAGCCCCGACGGCCCAACGAGGCGCGGAAAACTGTTTTTT.

J is TRBJ2-2 and V is TRBV11-3, with TRBD2 identical over 9 bases. The J segment lost 3 bases and the V segment lost 7 bases, leaving 6 bases of the junction unmatched. In germline, CDR1 is SGHNT, CDR2 YENEEA. The CDR3 spans 15 residues. The CDR3 DNA reads TGTGCCAGCACCGTAGCGGGAGAGGACACCGGGGAGCTGTTTTTT. Translation gives CASTVAGEDTGELFF.

The chain links TRBV27 to TRBJ1-1; D is undetermined. CDR1 and CDR2 from the germline V gene are MNHEY and SMNVEV (reference sequence). Deletions cut 3 bases from V and 3 bases from J, with 20 bases between. The CDR3 length is 17 residues. CDR3 sequence (DNA): TGTGCCAGCAGTTTCGTAGGTGTAGAAGGCGTGGACACTGAAGCTTTCTTT. This sequence encodes CASSFVGVEGVDTEAFF.

Regarding this clone: The same CDR3 is also encoded by other DNA sequences in this sample. The chain uses TRBV30 and TRBJ2-5; unclear D gene. CDR1 and CDR2 from the germline V gene are GTSNPN and SVGIG (reference sequence). This CDR3 has 12 residues. V dropped 1 base and J dropped 2 bases, with 5 bases sitting between them. For the CDR3, the DNA is TGTGCCTGGAGTGCATCACAAGAGACCCAGTACTTC. Translating it yields CAWSASQETQYF.

This rearrangement joins TRBV11-2 to TRBJ2-7; D ambiguous. Trimming took 2 bases from V and 5 from J, leaving 19 bases between them. Germline assignment: CDR1 SGHAT and CDR2 FQNNGV. The CDR3 consists of 16 residues. The CDR3 here is CASSLRPSETPHEQYF. CDR3 nucleotide sequence: TGTGCCAGCAGCTTACGGCCTAGTGAGACCCCCCACGAGCAGTACTTC.